This T cell receptor (beta chain) derives from a study of CD8 T cells in Susac syndrome. This clonotype was counted once. The sequenced target, TCR beta, came from blood CD8+ and CD4+ T cells. TEMRA cells were enriched by FACS, and CD4+ and CD8+ T cells were negatively isolated. The CDR3 is 15 residues long. Germline-derived CDR1 and CDR2 are MNHEY and SVGAGI. Deletions cut 2 bases from V and 3 bases from J, with 14 bases between. cDNA came from 0.5 to 1 ug RNA primed by random hexamers. From the immunoSEQ multiplex PCR reads, TCRdb called clonotypes with MiXCR, one entry per CDR3 protein. The profile shows about 440,000 distinct CDR3 sequences, around 83% of them singletons.

This TCR came from a human donor with multiple sclerosis. The chain recombines TRBV6-5 with TRBJ2-7; a possible D gene is TRBD1 (6 bases). The sequenced sample was CD8+ T cells from PBMCs. The CDR3 nucleotides read TGTGCCAGCAGTTACACGGGACAAAAGGACTACGAGCAGTACTTC. Amino acids: CASSYTGQKDYEQYF.